This TCR beta chain was documented in a study of vaccination and CD4 T cells after COVID-19. The CDR3 has 17 residues. J was trimmed by 3 bases and V by 3 bases; bases with no gene match: 11. The V gene's germline CDR1 is KGHSH and CDR2 LQKENI. To note about this clonotype: What it binds is not known.

Oncomine TCR Beta short-read sequencing was applied to DNA from cultured CD4+ T cells. Each CDR3 protein is one row after TCRdb ran MiXCR on the PCR reads. In the table there are 15,000 to 20,000 distinct CDR3 sequences, roughly two fifths of which are singletons. The treatment is: approximately 11-day PBMC culture with coronavirus spike peptide pools or control peptides (ViraFEST assay). This receptor was identified in a human donor who had recovered from COVID-19. Sequenced input: CD4+ T cells from blood, cultured in vitro. J is TRBJ2-5 and V is TRBV18, with TRBD1 identical over 9 bases. CDR3 bases: TGTGCCAGCTCACCTCCGGGACAGGGCTATTCGGAAGAGACCCAGTACTTC. Protein product: CASSPPGQGYSEETQYF.